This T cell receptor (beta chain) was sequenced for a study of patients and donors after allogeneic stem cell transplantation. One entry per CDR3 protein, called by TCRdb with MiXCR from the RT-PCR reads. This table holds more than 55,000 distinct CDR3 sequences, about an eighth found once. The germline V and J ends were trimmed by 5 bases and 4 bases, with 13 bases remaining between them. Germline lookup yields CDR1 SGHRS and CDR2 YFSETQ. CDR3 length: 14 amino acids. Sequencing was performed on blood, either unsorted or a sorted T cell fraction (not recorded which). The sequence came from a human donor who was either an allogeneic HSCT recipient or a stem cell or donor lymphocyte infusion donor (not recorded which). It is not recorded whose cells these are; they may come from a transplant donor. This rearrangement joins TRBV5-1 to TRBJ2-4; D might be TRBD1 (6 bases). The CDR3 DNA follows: TGCGCCAGCAGTGAACAGGACAGAAAAAACATTCAGTACTTC. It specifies CASSEQDRKNIQYF.